The 9 T cell receptor beta chains below come from one sample, sequenced in a study of Graves' ophthalmopathy and Graves' hyperthyroidism. Amplified material comprised TCR beta CDR3 regions derived from RNA transcripts. HTBI primers were employed in first-round RT-PCR, then a second-round multiplex PCR followed. MiXCR was run by TCRdb on the multiplex PCR reads, yielding one entry per CDR3 protein. In the table there are over a million distinct CDR3 sequences, less than 45% of which are singletons. Sequenced input: peripheral blood or thyroid tissue (not recorded which). The receptor source for this set is an adult man with Graves' hyperthyroidism.

This clonotype was seen many times. The J gene is TRBJ1-1, the V gene TRBV7-8; D unresolved. This CDR3 has 16 residues. CDR1 and CDR2 from the germline V gene are SGHVS and FQNEAQ. Trimming took 3 bases from V and 6 from J, leaving 20 bases between them. CDR3 sequence reads: CASSFHPAASGAEAFF. CDR3 nucleotide sequence: TGTGCCAGCAGCTTTCACCCCGCGGCCTCTGGGGCTGAAGCTTTCTTT.

For this clonotype: This may stem from a read error, because a much larger clone lies one nucleotide away. The V call is TRBV7-2, the J call TRBJ2-5; perhaps TRBD1 as D (6 bases). Germline-derived CDR1 and CDR2 are SGHTA and FQGNSA. Trimming took 4 bases from V and 4 from J, leaving 19 bases between them. The CDR3 is 16 amino acids. This chain's CDR3 is CASSWERRRGGETQYF. For the CDR3, the DNA is TGTGCCAGCAGCTGGGAAAGGAGGAGAGGGGGAGAGACCCAGTACTTC.

The sample holds many counts of this clonotype. The rearrangement uses TRBV2 and TRBJ2-2; TRBD1 aligns across 7 bases. This CDR3 region has 14 residues. Germline CDR1 is SNHLY and CDR2 is FYNNEI. With V trimmed by 6 bases and J by 3 bases, 4 bases remained unmatched. The CDR3 nucleotides are TGTGCCAGCAGATTAGACAGGGACACCGGGGAGCTGTTTTTT. Amino acid sequence: CASRLDRDTGELFF.

This chain connects TRBV9 to TRBJ1-1; D possibly corresponds to TRBD1 (5 bases). Germline-derived CDR1 and CDR2 are SGDLS and YYNGEE. V gave up 3 bases and J gave up 10 bases, with 10 bases separating them. The CDR3 is 11 residues long. In DNA form, the CDR3 reads TGTGCCAGCAGCGGGGGGGGAGGAGCTTTCTTT. It codes for CASSGGGGAFF.

This clonotype was seen many times. The V gene is TRBV5-8, the J gene TRBJ1-1; D perhaps matches TRBD1 (5 bases). The CDR3 spans 15 residues. Trimming pared 4 bases from V and 1 base from J, leaving 14 bases between. Germline CDR1 is SGHTS and CDR2 is YDEGEE. CDR3 bases: TGTGCCAGCAGCGGGAGGGGTGAGGGGAACACTGAAGCTTTCTTT. The encoded protein is CASSGRGEGNTEAFF.

This clonotype was counted ten times or more. The chain couples TRBV5-1 to TRBJ2-7, with 10 bases lining up with TRBD2. Germline CDR1 SGHRS, CDR2 YFSETQ. V dropped 4 bases and J dropped 1; count of bases not matched to a gene: 5. This CDR3 region has 15 residues. The CDR3 here is CASSMEGLASYEQYF. CDR3 in DNA: TGCGCCAGCAGCATGGAGGGACTAGCGTCCTACGAGCAGTACTTC.

The table lists this clonotype with a few counts. This chain joins TRBV2 and TRBJ1-5; the match to TRBD1 covers 9 bases. After removal of 6 bases from V and 1 base from J, the junction contained 13 bases not matched to a gene. CDR3 length: 18 amino acids. Germline CDR1 reads SNHLY; CDR2 reads FYNNEI. The CDR3 bases are TGTGCCAGCAGGGCCTGGACAGGGGCCGCTTCGAGCAATCAGCCCCAGCATTTT. This gives the protein CASRAWTGAASSNQPQHF.

This clonotype was detected ten times or more. The chain is built from TRBV2 and TRBJ2-7; TRBD1 aligns across 7 bases. Germline trimming cut 5 bases from V and 1 base from J; bases unmatched to any gene: 5. Germline V gene data show CDR1 as SNHLY and CDR2 as FYNNEI. The CDR3 loop spans 14 amino acids. The DNA of the CDR3 is TGTGCCAGCAGTCGACAGGGACCTTCCTACGAGCAGTACTTC. It translates to CASSRQGPSYEQYF. The variable domain in full, completed from reference TRBV2 and TRBJ2-7, reads EPEVTQTPSHQVTQMGQEVILRCVPISNHLYFYWYRQILGQKVEFLVSFYNNEISEKSEIFDDQFSVERPDGSNFTLKIRSTKLEDSAMYFCASSRQGPSYEQYFGPGTRLTVT.

This clonotype came up many times. The CDR3 DNA reads as TGTGCCAGCAGCGTAGCCGGCTCAAACACCATATATTTT. As protein: CASSVAGSNTIYF. The chain couples TRBV9 to TRBJ1-3; D is undetermined. Germline assignment: CDR1 SGDLS and CDR2 YYNGEE. This CDR3 contains 13 residues. Trimming took off 0 bases at V and 6 bases at J, with 7 bases between the two ends. The complete variable domain, with remaining parts taken from reference TRBV9 and TRBJ1-3, reads DSGVTQTPKHLITATGQRVTLRCSPRSGDLSVYWYQQSLDQGLQFLIQYYNGEERAKGNILERFSAQQFPDLHSELNLSSLELGDSALYFCASSVAGSNTIYFGEGSWLTVV.